The clone carrying this T cell receptor beta chain was observed many times. What it binds is not known. Time point indicated: patch test 1, 2 weeks after DPC sensitization. The treatment: therapeutic diphenylcyclopropenone sensitization with weekly scalp DPC. The donor pool consisted of alopecia patients aged 18 to 70 years, considered suitable for DPC. This sample is drawn from a study of human T cells and chemical hapten exposure. Overall study: Patients' scalps got diphenylcyclopropenone weekly throughout the approximately 24-week study.

Notes on the study in general: Large CDR3 similarity clusters arose significantly more often from expanded TCRs than from controls.

The library gave individual cDNA molecules unique molecular identifiers. TCRdb redid the calling of the RACE reads with MiXCR, one entry per CDR3 protein. In the table there are fewer than 95,000 distinct CDR3 sequences, about 11% of which are singletons. The junction had 10 bases not matched to a gene; V was cut back by 3 bases and J by 1 base. This CDR3 spans 18 amino acids. The clonotype originates from a man aged 35-49 years with alopecia areata. Some clones in this sample may be carry-over from other donors' samples. V is TRBV12-3 or TRBV12-4 and J is TRBJ2-4; 9 nucleotides agree with TRBD2. This sample comprised whole blood, obtained in connection with sensitization to the hapten diphenylcyclopropenone (DPC). CDR3 coding DNA: TGTGCCAGCAGTTTCCGGCTAGCGGGATCGGCGGCCAAAAACATTCAGTACTTC. This gives the protein CASSFRLAGSAAKNIQYF.